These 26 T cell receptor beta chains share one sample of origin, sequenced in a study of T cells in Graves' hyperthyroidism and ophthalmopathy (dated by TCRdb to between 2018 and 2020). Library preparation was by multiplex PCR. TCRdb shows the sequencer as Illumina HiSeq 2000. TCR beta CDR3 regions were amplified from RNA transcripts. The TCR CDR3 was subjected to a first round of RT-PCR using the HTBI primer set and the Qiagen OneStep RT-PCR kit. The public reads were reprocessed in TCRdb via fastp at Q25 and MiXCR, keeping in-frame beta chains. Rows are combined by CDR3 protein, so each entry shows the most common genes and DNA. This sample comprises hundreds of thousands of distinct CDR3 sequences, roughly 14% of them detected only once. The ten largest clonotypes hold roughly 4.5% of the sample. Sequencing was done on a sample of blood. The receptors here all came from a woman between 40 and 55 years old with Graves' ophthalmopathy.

CDR3 region: CASTWDRGRGNTIYF. CDR3 DNA sequence: TGTGCCAGCACCTGGGACAGGGGACGTGGAAACACCATATATTTT. V gene TRBV6-1 combines with J gene TRBJ1-3; 10 bases fit TRBD1. The length of the CDR3 is 15 residues. Unmatched junction bases numbered 6, after V lost 7 bases and J lost 3 bases. Per the germline V gene, CDR1 is MNHNS and CDR2 is SASEGT.

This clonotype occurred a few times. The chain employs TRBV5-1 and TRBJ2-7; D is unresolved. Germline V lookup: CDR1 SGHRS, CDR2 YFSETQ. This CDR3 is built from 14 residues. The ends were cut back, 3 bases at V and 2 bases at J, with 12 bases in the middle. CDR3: CASSSPELPYEQYF. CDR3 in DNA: TGCGCCAGCAGCTCACCAGAACTTCCCTACGAGCAGTACTTC.

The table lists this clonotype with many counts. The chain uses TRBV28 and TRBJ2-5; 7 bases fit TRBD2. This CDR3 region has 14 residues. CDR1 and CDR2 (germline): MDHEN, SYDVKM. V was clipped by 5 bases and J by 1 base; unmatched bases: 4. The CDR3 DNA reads TGTGCCAGCAGTCCCCTAGCGGTCCAAGAGACCCAGTACTTC. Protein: CASSPLAVQETQYF. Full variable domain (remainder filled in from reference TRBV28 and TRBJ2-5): DVKVTQSSRYLVKRTGEKVFLECVQDMDHENMFWYRQDPGLGLRLIYFSYDVKMKEKGDIPEGYSVSREKKERFSLILESASTNQTSMYLCASSPLAVQETQYFGPGTRLLVL.

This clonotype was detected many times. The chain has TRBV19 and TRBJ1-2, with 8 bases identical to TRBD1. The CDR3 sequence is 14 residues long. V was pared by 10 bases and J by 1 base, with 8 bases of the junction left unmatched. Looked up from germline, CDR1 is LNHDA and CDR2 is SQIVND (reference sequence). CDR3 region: CATKDRVGNYGYTF. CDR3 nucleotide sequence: TGTGCCACTAAGGACAGGGTGGGTAACTATGGCTACACCTTC.

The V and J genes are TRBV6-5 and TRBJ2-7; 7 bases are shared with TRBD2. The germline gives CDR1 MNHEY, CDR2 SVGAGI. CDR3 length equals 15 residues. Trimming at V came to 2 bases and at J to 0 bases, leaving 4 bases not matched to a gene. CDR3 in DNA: TGTGCCAGCAGTTACCTTAGCGGGCCCTCCTACGAGCAGTACTTC. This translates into CASSYLSGPSYEQYF.

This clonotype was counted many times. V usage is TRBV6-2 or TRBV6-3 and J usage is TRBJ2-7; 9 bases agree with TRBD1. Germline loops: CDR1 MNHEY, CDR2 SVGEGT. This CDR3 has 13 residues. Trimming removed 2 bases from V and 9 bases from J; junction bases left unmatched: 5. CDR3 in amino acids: CASSYGTGNGQYF. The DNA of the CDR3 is TGTGCCAGCAGTTACGGGACAGGGAACGGGCAGTACTTC.

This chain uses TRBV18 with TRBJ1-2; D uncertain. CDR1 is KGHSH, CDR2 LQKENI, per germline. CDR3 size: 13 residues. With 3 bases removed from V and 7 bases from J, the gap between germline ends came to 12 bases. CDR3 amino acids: CASSPAGSGGYTF. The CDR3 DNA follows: TGTGCCAGCTCACCGGCCGGGTCGGGTGGCTACACCTTC.

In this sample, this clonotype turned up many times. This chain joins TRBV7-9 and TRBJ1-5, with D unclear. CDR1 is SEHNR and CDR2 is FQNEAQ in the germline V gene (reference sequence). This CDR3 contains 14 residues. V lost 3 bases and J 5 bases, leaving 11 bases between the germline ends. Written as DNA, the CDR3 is TGTGCCAGCAGCTTGACCGAAAGTTATCAGCCCCAGCATTTT. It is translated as CASSLTESYQPQHF.

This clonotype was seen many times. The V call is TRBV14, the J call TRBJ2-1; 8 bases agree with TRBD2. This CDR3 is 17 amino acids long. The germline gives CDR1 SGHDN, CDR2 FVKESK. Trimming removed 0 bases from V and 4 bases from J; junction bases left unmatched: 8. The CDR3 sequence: CASSQDLRLAGYNEQFF. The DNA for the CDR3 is TGTGCCAGCAGCCAAGATCTCCGGCTAGCGGGTTACAATGAGCAGTTCTTC.

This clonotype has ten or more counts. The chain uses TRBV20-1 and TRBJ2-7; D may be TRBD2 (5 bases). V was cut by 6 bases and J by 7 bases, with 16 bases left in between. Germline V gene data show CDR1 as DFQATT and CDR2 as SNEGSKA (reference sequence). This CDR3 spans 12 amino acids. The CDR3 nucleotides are TGCAGTGCGGGGAGAAGAGCGGATGAGCAGTACTTC. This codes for CSAGRRADEQYF.

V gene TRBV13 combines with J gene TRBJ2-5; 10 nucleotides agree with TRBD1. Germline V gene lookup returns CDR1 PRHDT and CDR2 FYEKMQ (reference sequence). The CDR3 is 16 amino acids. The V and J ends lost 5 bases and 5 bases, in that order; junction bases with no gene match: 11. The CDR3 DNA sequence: TGTGCCAGCAGCATCACAGACAGGGGGCGGGAGGAGACCCAGTACTTC. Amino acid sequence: CASSITDRGREETQYF. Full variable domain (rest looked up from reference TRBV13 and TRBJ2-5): AAGVIQSPRHLIKEKRETATLKCYPIPRHDTVYWYQQGPGQDPQFLISFYEKMQSDKGSIPDRFSAQQFSDYHSELNMSSLELGDSALYFCASSITDRGREETQYFGPGTRLLVL.

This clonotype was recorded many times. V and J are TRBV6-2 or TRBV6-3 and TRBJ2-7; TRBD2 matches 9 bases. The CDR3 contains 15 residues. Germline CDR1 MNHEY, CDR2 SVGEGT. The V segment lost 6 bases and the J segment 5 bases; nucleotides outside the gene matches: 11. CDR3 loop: CASRPAAGGDHEQYF. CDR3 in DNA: TGTGCCAGCAGGCCTGCGGCGGGAGGGGACCACGAGCAGTACTTC.

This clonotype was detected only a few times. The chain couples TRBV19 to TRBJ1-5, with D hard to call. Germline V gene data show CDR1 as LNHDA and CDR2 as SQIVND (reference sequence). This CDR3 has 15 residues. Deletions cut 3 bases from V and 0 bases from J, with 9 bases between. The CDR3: CASSISGNSNQPQHF. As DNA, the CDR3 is TGTGCCAGTAGTATCTCGGGGAATAGCAATCAGCCCCAGCATTTT.

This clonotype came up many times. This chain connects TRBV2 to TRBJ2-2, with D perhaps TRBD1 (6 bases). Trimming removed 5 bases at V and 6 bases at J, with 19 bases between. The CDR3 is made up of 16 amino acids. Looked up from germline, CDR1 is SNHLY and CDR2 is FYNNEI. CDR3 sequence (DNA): TGTGCCAGCAGTAAAGAAGCCTCAGGGGCGTCCGGGGAGCTGTTTTTT. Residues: CASSKEASGASGELFF.

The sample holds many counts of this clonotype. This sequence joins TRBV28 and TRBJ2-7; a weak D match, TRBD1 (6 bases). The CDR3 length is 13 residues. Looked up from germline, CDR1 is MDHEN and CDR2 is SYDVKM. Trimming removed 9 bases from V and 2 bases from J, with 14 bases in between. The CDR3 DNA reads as TGTGCCAGTAGATCGACAGGCCCCTACGAGCAGTACTTC. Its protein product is CASRSTGPYEQYF. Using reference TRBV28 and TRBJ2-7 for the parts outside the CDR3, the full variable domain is DVKVTQSSRYLVKRTGEKVFLECVQDMDHENMFWYRQDPGLGLRLIYFSYDVKMKEKGDIPEGYSVSREKKERFSLILESASTNQTSMYLCASRSTGPYEQYFGPGTRLTVT.

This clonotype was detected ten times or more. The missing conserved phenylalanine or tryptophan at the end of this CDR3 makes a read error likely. The CDR3 reads CASNLSSAREQYL. DNA of the CDR3: TGTGCCAGCAATTTATCATCAGCAAGGGAGCAGTACCTC. The V call is TRBV27, the J call TRBJ2-7; D gene unclear. Germline lookup yields CDR1 MNHEY and CDR2 SMNVEV (reference sequence). CDR3 length equals 13 residues.

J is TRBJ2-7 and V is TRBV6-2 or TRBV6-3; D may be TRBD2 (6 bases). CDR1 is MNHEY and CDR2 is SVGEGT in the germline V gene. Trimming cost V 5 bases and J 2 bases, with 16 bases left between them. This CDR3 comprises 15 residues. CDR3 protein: CASSKYGTRTYEQYF. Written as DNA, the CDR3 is TGTGCCAGCAGTAAATACGGGACTCGCACCTACGAGCAGTACTTC.

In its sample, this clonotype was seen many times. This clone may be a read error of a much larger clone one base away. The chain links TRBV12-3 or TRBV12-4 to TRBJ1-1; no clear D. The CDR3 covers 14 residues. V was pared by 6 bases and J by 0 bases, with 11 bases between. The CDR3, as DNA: TGTGCCAGCAGCCGCTCGACGGTGAACACTGAAGCTTTCTTT. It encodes CASSRSTVNTEAFF.

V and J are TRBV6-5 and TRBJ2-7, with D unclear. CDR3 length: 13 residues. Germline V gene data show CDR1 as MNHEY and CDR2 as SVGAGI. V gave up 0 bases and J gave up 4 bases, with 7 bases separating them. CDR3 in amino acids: CASSYSIRYEQYF. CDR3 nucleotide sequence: TGTGCCAGCAGTTACTCGATCCGTTACGAGCAGTACTTC.

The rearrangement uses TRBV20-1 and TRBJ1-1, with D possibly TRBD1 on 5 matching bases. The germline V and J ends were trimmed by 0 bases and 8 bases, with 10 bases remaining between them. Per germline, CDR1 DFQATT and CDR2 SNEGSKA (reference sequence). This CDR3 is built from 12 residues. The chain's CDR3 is CSARDSGTEAFF. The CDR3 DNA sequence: TGCAGTGCTAGAGATTCAGGGACCGAAGCTTTCTTT.

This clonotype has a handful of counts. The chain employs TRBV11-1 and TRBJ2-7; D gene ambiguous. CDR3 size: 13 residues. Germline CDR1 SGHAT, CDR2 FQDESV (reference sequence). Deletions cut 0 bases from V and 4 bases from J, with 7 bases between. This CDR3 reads CASSLAYKYEQYF. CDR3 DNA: TGTGCCAGCAGCTTAGCCTACAAGTACGAGCAGTACTTC.

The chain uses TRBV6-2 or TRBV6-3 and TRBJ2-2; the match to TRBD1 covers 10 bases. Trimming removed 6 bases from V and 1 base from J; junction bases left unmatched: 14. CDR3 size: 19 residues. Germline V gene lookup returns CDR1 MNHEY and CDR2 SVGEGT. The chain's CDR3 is CASSPPGQGPPKNTGELFF. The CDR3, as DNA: TGTGCCAGCAGCCCACCGGGACAGGGGCCGCCTAAGAACACCGGGGAGCTGTTTTTT.

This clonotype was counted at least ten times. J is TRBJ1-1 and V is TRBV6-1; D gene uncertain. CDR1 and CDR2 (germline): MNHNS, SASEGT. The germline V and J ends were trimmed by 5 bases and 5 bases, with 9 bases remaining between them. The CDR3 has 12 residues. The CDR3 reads CASSKRETEAFF. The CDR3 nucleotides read TGTGCCAGCAGTAAGAGGGAAACTGAAGCTTTCTTT.

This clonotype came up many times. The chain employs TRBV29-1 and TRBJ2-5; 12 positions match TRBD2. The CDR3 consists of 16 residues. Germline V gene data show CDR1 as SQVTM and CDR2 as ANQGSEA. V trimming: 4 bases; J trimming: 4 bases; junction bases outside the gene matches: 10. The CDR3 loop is CSVGLGLAGISETQYF. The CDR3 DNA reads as TGCAGCGTTGGCCTAGGACTAGCGGGAATATCAGAGACCCAGTACTTC.

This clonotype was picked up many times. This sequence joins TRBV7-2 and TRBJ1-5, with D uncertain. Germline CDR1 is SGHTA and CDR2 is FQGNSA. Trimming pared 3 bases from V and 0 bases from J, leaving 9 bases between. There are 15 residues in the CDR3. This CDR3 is CASSFSVDSNQPQHF. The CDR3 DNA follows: TGTGCCAGCAGCTTTAGTGTGGATAGCAATCAGCCCCAGCATTTT.

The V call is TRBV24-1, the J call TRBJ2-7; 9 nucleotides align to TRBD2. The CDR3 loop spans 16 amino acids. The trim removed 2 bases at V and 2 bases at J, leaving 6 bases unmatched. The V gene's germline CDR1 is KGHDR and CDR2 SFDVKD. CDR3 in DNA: TGTGCCACCAGTGATTCGGCTAGCGGGACACCCTACGAGCAGTACTTC. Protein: CATSDSASGTPYEQYF.